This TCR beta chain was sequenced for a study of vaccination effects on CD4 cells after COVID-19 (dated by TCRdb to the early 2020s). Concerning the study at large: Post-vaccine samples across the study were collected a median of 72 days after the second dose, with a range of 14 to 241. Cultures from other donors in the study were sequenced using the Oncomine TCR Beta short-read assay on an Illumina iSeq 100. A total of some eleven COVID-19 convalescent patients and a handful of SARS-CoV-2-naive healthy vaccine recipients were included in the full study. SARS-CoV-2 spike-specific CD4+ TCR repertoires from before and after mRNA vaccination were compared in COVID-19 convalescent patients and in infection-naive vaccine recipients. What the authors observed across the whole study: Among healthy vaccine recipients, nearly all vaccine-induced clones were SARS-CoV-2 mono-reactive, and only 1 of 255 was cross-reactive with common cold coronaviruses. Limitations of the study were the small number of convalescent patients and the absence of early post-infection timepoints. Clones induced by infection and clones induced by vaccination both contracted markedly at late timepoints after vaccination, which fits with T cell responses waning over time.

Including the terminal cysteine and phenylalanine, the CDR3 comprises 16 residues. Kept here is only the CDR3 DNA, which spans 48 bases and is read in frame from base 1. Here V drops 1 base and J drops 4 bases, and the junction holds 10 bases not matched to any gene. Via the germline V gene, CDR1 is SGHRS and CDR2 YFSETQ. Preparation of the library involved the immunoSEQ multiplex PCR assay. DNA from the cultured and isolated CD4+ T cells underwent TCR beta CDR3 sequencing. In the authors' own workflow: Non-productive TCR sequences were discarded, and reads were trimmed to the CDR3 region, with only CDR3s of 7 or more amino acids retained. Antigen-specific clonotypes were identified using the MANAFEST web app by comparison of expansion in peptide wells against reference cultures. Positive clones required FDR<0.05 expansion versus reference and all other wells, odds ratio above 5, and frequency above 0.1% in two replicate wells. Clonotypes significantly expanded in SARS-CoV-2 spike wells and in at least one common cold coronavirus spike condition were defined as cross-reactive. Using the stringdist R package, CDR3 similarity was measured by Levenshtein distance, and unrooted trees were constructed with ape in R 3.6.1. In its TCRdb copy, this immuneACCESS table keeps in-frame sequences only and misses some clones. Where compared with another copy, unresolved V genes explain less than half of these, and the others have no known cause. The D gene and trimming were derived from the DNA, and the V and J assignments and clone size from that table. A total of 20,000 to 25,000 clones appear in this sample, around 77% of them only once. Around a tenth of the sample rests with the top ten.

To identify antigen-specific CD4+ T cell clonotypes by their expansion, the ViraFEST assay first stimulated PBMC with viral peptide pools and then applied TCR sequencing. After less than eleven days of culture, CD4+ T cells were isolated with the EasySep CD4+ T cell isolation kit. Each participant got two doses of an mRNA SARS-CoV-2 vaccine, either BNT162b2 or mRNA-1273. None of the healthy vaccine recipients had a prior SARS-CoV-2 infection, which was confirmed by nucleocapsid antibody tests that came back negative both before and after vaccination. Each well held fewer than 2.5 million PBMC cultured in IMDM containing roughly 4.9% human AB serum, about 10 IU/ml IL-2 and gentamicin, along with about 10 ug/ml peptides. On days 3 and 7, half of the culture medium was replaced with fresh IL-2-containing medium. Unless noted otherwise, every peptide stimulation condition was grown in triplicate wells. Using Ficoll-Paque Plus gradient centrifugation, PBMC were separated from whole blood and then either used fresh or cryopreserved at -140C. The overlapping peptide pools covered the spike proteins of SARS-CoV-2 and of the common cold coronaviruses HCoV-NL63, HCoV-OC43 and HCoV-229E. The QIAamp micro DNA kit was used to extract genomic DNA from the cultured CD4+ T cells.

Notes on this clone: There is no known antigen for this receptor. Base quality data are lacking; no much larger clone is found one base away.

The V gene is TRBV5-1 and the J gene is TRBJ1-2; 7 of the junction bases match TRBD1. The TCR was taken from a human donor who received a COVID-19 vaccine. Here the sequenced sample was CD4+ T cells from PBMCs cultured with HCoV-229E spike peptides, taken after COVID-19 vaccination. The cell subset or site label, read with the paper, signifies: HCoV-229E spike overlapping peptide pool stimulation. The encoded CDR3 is CASSLTTWAGGYGYTF. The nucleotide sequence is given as TGCGCCAGCAGCTTGACCACTTGGGCAGGGGGCTATGGCTACACCTTC.